This T cell receptor (beta chain) comes out of a study of T cells in localized non-small cell lung cancer. Clones were read by immunoSEQ multiplex PCR, and TCRdb kept only the in-frame ones, dropping some. The top ten clones hold just over 4.5% of a sample with about 62,000 clones, 80% to 90% of them seen once. Points on this clone: Antigen unknown.

Trimming removed 5 bases from V and 2 bases from J; junction bases left unmatched: 9. CDR1 is SGHTA and CDR2 is FQGNSA in the germline V gene. CDR3 length equals 15 residues. General study results and limits: Tumor showed lower T cell clonality than uninvolved adjacent lung, where it was highest. In adjacent lung appeared a median around 54 of the top 100 tumor clones. Sequencing covered just one tumor region, so heterogeneity cannot be ruled out.

The chain links TRBV7-2 to TRBJ2-7; 7 nucleotides line up with TRBD1. The source was PBMCs, collected before any cancer treatment. The TCR originated in a man aged 40 to 69 with stage II lung adenocarcinoma. The CDR3 protein is CASSASRGQPYEQYF. The CDR3, as DNA: TGTGCCAGCAGCGCCAGCCGGGGACAGCCCTACGAGCAGTACTTC.